The count of the clone carrying this TCR beta chain is one. The source of the sample is a study of early T cells in non-severe SARS-CoV-2 infection. Separate cDNA molecules each had unique molecular identifiers attached to them. TCRdb re-analysed the 5' RACE reads in MiXCR, keeping a single row per CDR3 protein. The sample lists 60,000 to 70,000 distinct CDR3 sequences, approximately 9.1% occurring once. The sequence came from an adult who was a healthcare worker with PCR-confirmed SARS-CoV-2 infection or an uninfected control (not recorded which). The sequenced material came from whole blood.

The CDR3 region has the DNA TGTGCCAGCAGCTCCCCCAGCGGGAGTTCCTACGAGCAGTACTTC. Translating gives CASSSPSGSSYEQYF. This sequence joins TRBV6-6 and TRBJ2-7, with 8 nucleotides matching TRBD2. V shed 6 bases and J 1 base; nucleotides not matched to a gene: 8. Germline V CDR1 and CDR2: MNHNY, SVGAGI (reference sequence). This CDR3 has 15 residues.